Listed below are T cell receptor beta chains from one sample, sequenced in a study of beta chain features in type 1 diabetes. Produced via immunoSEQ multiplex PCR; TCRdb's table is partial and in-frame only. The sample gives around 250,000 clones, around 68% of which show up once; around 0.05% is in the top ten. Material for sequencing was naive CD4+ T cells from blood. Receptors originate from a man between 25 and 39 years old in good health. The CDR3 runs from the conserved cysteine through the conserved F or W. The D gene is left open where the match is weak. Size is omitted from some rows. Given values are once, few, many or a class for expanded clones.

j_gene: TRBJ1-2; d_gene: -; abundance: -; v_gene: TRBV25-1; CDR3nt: TGTGCCAGCAGCCCTCGAGGGGAGGGCTACACCTTC; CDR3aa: CASSPRGEGYTF
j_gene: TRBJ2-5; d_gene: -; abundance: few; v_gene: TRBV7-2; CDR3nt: TGTGCCAGCAGCACCCGGGGAACAACGGTGGAGACCCAGTACTTC; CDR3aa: CASSTRGTTVETQYF
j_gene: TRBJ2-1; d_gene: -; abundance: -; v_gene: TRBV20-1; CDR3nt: TGCAATGCACAGGGCAATGAGCAGTTCTTC; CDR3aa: CNAQGNEQFF
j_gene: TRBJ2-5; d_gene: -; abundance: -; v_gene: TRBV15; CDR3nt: TGTGCCACCAGCAGAGCAGCAGAGACCCAGTACTTC; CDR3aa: CATSRAAETQYF
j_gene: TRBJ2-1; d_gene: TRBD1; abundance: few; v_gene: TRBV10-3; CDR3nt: TGTGCCATCAGGTCCCCGACAGGGGACGAGCAGTTCTTC; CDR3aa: CAIRSPTGDEQFF
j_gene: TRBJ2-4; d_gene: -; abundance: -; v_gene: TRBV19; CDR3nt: TGTGCCAGTAGTAACACACCAACTTTTGGCATTCAGTACTTC; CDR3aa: CASSNTPTFGIQYF
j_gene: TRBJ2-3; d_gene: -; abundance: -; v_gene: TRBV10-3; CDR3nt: TGTGCCATCAGTGAGTCGGACTCCCAGGGGTATTTT; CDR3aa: CAISESDSQGYF
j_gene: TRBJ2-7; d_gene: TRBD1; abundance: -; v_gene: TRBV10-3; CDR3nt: TGTGCCATCAGGGGACAGGGAGAGAGCTACGAGCAGTACTTC; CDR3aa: CAIRGQGESYEQYF
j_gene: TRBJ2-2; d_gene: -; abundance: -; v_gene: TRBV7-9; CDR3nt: TGTGCCAGCAGCTTAGGGTCCAACACCGGGGAGCTGTTTTTT; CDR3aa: CASSLGSNTGELFF
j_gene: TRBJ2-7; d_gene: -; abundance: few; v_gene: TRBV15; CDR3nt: TGTGCCACCAGCAGAGATTTCGCGGCCTACGAGCAGTACTTC; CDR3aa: CATSRDFAAYEQYF
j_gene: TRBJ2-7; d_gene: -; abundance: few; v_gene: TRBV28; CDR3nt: TGTGCCAGCAGTTTGGTAGGGTTCTACGAGCAGTACTTC; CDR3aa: CASSLVGFYEQYF
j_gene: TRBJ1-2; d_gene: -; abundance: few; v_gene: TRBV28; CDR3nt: TGTGCCAGCAGTTTACAAGGCCCCAGAGGCTACACCTTC; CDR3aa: CASSLQGPRGYTF
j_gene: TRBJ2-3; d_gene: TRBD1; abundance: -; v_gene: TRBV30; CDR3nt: TGTGCCTGGAGAGGGTGGGGACAGCTCACAGCTACGCAGTATTTT; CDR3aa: CAWRGWGQLTATQYF
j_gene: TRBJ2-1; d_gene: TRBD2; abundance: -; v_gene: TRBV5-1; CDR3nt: TGCGCCAGCAGTCTAGCGGGGGACCCTGCCTCCTACAATGAGCAGTTCTTC; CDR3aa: CASSLAGDPASYNEQFF
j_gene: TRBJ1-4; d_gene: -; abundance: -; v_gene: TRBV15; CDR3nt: TGTGCCACCAGCACAGGGGTCAATGAAAAACTGTTTTTT; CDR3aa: CATSTGVNEKLFF
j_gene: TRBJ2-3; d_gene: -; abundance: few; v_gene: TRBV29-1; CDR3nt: TGCAGCGTTGATAAAGGAGGTATTCCTAGCACAGATACGCAGTATTTT; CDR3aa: CSVDKGGIPSTDTQYF
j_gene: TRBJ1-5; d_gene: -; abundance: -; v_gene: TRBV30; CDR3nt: TGTGCCTGGAGTGAATCTAATAATCAGCCCCAGCATTTT; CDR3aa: CAWSESNNQPQHF
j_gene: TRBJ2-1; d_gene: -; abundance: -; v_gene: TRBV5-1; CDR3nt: TGCGCCAGCAGCCAGCTAAGCTACAATGAGCAGTTCTTC; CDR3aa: CASSQLSYNEQFF
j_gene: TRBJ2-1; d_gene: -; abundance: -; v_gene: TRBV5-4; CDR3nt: TGTGCCAGCAGCTTCGACGGATACTCCTACAATGAGCAGTTCTTC; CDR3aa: CASSFDGYSYNEQFF
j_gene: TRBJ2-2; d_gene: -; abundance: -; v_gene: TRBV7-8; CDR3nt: TGTGCCACAACCGGAGGCGCGAACACCGGGGAGCTGTTTTTT; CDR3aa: CATTGGANTGELFF
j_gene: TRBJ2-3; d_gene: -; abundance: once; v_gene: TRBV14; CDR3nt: TGTGCCAGCAGCCAAGATCTGGCAGATACGCAGTATTTT; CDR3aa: CASSQDLADTQYF
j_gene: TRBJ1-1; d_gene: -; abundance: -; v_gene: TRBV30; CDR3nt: TGTGCCTGGAGTGACCAAGGGAGAGCTTTCTTT; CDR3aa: CAWSDQGRAFF
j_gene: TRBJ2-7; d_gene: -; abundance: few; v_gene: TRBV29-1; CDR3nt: TGCAGCGTGAGGGGTACCTACGAGCAGTACTTC; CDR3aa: CSVRGTYEQYF
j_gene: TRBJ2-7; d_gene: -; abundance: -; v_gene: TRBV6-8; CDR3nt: TGTGCCAGCTCCCTCGACCCCATTACCTACGAGCAGTACTTC; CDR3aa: CASSLDPITYEQYF
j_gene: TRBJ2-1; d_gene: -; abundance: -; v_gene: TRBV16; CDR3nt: TGTGCCAGCAGCCAGCACCCGGGGACCAATGAGCAGTTCTTC; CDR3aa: CASSQHPGTNEQFF
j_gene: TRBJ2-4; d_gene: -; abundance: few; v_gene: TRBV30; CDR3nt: TGTGCCTGGAGCGGTCAGGGTTCTAGAAACATTCAGTACTTC; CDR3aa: CAWSGQGSRNIQYF
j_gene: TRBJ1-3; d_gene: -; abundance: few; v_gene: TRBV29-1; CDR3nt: TGCAGCGTTGGTCTGAACTCTGGAAACACCATATATTTT; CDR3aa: CSVGLNSGNTIYF
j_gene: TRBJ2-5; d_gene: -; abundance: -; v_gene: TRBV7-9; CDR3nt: TGTGCCAGCAGCTTTTCTGGGGAGACCCAGTACTTC; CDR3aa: CASSFSGETQYF
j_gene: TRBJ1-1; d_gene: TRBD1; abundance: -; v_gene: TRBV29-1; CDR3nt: TGCAGCGTGGGGACAGGGTCGGGCACTGAAGCTTTCTTT; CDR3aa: CSVGTGSGTEAFF
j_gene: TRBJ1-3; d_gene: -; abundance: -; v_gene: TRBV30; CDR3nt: TGTGCCTGGAGTCGGGACATGCGCTCTGGAAACACCATATATTTT; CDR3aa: CAWSRDMRSGNTIYF
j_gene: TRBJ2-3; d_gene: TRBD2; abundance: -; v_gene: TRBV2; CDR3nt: TGTGCCAGCAGTGGCCGCGGACTAGCGGGGGCTACCACGGGGTATTTT; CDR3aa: CASSGRGLAGATTGYF
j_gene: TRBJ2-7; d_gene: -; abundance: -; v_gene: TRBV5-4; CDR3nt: TGTGCCAGCAGCTTGGCTAACAGCTACGAGCAGTACTTC; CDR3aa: CASSLANSYEQYF
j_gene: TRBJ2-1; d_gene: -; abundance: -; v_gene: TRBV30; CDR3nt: TGTGCCTGGAGTACAGGGAGCTCCTACAATGAGCAGTTCTTC; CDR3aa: CAWSTGSSYNEQFF
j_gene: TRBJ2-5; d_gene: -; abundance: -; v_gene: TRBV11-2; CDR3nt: TGTGCCAGCAGCTTGATGGACAGCCTGTCCCAGTACTTC; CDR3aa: CASSLMDSLSQYF
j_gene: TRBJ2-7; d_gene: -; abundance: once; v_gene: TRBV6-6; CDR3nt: TGTGCCAGCAGTTTACATTTGGGACCAGAGTACGAGCAGTACTTC; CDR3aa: CASSLHLGPEYEQYF
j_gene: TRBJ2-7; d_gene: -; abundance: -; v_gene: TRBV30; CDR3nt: TGTGCCTGGAGTGCTGTGGGGGAGCAGTACTTC; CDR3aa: CAWSAVGEQYF
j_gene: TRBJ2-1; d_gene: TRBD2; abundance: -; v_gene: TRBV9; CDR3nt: TGTGCCAGCAGCGTAGGGGGGACTAGCAAGACGAATGAGCAGTTCTTC; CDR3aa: CASSVGGTSKTNEQFF
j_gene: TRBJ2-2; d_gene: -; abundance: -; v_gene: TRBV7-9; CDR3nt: TGTGCCAGCAGCTTAGGAGGTTCCAACACCGGGGAGCTGTTTTTT; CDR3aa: CASSLGGSNTGELFF
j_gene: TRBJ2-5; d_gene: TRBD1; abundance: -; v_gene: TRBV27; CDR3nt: TGTGCCAGCAGCTTACAGGGGGCGCTGATAAAGACCCAGTACTTC; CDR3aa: CASSLQGALIKTQYF
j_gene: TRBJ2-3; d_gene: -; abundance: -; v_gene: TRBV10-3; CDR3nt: TGTGCCATCAGTAATTCGGCGGCGGGGAGCACAGATACGCAGTATTTT; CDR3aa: CAISNSAAGSTDTQYF
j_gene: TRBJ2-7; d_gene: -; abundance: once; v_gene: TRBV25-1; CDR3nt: TGTGCCAGCAGCCCAGGCTACGAGCAGTACTTC; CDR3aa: CASSPGYEQYF
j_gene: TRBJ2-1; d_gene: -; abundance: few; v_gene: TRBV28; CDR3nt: TGTGCCAGCAGGCCGGGCGGCCAACCCTACAATGAGCAGTTCTTC; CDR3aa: CASRPGGQPYNEQFF
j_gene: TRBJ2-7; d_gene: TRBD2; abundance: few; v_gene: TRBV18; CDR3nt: TGTGCCAGCTCACCAGGGAAGAGCGGGAGTTACGAGCAGTACTTC; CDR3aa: CASSPGKSGSYEQYF
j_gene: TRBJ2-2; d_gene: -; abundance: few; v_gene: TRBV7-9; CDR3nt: TGTGCCAGCAGCACAGGGACCGGGGAGCTGTTTTTT; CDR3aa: CASSTGTGELFF
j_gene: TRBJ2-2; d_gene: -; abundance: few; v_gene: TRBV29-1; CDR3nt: TGCAGCGTGTCCGGACGGCTCACCGGGGAGCTGTTTTTT; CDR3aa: CSVSGRLTGELFF
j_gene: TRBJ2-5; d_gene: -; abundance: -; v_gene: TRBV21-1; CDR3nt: TGTGCCAGCAGCAATAAAGTGGGGAAGACCCAGTACTTC; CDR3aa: CASSNKVGKTQYF
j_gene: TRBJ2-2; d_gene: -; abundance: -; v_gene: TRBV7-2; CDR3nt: TGTGCCAGCAGCTTAGTTATGGGATTTACCGGGGAGCTGTTTTTT; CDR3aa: CASSLVMGFTGELFF
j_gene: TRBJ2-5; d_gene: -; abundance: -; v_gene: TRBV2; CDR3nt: TGTGCCAGCAGTGAATCGGGAAGGGGACAAGAGACCCAGTACTTC; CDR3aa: CASSESGRGQETQYF
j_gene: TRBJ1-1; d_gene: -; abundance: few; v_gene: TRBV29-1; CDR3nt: TGCAGCGTTGGCCCAGGGATGAACACTGAAGCTTTCTTT; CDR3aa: CSVGPGMNTEAFF
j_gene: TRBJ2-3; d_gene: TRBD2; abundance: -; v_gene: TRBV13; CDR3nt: TGTGCCAGCAGCTCCTTTGGTAGCGGGGCAGATACGCAGTATTTT; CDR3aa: CASSSFGSGADTQYF
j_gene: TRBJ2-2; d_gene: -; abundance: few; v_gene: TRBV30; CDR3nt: TGTGCCTGGATGCATTGGCCCTCCACCGGGGAGCTGTTTTTT; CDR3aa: CAWMHWPSTGELFF
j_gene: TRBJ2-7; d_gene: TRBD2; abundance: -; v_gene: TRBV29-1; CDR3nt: TGCAGCGCTGGACTAGCGCGCGAGCAGTACTTC; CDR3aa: CSAGLAREQYF
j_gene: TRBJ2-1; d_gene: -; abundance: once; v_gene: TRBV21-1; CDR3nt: TGTGCCAGCAGCAAAATACTGGCAGGGGTCTACAATGAGCAGTTCTTC; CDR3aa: CASSKILAGVYNEQFF
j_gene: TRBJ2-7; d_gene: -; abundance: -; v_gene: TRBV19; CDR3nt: TGTGCCAGTAGTTCCCAGGCCTCCTACGAGCAGTACTTC; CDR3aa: CASSSQASYEQYF
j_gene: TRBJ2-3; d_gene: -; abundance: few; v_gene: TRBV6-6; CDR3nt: TGTGCCAGCAGTCCTCCGGAACCTACGCAGTATTTT; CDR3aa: CASSPPEPTQYF
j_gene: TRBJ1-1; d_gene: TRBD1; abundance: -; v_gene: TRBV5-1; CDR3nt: TGCGCCAGCAGCTCGGGGACAGGGAGGCACACTGAAGCTTTCTTT; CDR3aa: CASSSGTGRHTEAFF
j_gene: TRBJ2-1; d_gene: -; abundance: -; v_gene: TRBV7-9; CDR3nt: TGTGCCAGCAGCTTTTACCCCAATGAGCAGTTCTTC; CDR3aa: CASSFYPNEQFF
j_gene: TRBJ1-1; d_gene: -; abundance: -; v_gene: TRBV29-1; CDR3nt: TGCAGCGCTAACCGAGGGAGCACTGAAGCTTTCTTT; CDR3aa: CSANRGSTEAFF
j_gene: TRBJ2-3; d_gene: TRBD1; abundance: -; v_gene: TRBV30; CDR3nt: TGTGCCTCGAGTGGAGGACAGGGCACAGATACGCAGTATTTT; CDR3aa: CASSGGQGTDTQYF